This entry lists 14 T cell receptor beta chains sequenced from one sample in a study of breast tumors, draining lymph nodes, adjacent tissues. One entry per CDR3 protein results from TCRdb running MiXCR on the multiplex PCR reads. The sample includes some 150,000 distinct CDR3 sequences, 20% to 25% of them seen just once. Axillary draining lymph nodes of breast cancer patients supplied the node samples. The specimen sequenced was axillary lymph node tissue. The receptors stem from a female donor with breast cancer. Some clones in this sample may be carry-over from other donors' samples.

This clonotype was counted ten times or more. The genes are TRBV20-1 and TRBJ2-7, with TRBD2 matching 12 bases. The CDR3 has 15 residues. CDR1 DFQATT and CDR2 SNEGSKA come from the germline V gene (reference sequence). V trimming: 3 bases; J trimming: 2 bases; junction bases outside the gene matches: 5. The CDR3 region has the DNA TGCAGTGCTAGGGGACTAGCGGGCACAACCTACGAGCAGTACTTC. The encoded protein is CSARGLAGTTYEQYF.

This clonotype was seen at least ten times. The chain uses TRBV29-1 and TRBJ2-5; TRBD2 might be the D (6 bases). Germline V lookup: CDR1 SQVTM, CDR2 ANQGSEA. The CDR3 loop spans 12 amino acids. V lost 3 bases and J 5 bases, leaving 10 bases between the germline ends. This CDR3 is CSVDGTLETQYF. CDR3 DNA: TGCAGCGTTGACGGGACTTTGGAGACCCAGTACTTC.

This clonotype was recorded at least ten times. The chain links TRBV5-1 to TRBJ2-3, with a weak D call TRBD2 (6 bases). Germline V gene data show CDR1 as SGHRS and CDR2 as YFSETQ. V lost 7 bases to trimming and J lost 4 bases, with 16 bases between them. The CDR3 runs to 14 residues. In DNA, the CDR3 is TGCGCCAGCGGCGAGGAGGGCCGCGCAGATACGCAGTATTTT. Its translation is CASGEEGRADTQYF.

This clonotype was picked up many times. V usage is TRBV6-1 and J usage is TRBJ1-2, with 7 bases aligning to TRBD1. The CDR3 has 15 residues. Trimming at V came to 1 base and at J to 2 bases, leaving 4 bases not matched to a gene. Germline V gene lookup returns CDR1 MNHNS and CDR2 SASEGT. CDR3 amino acids: CASSEGGTVNYGYTF. In DNA, the CDR3 is TGTGCCAGCAGTGAAGGTGGGACAGTCAACTATGGCTACACCTTC.

Of note for this clonotype: Possible read error: a much larger clone is one base away. The rearrangement uses TRBV7-3 and TRBJ2-2; tentative D call: TRBD2 (5 bases). This CDR3 is 16 amino acids long. Germline V gene data show CDR1 as SGHTA and CDR2 as FQGTGA. The DNA of the CDR3 is TGTGCCAGCACCGAAAATCCACCACCGAACACCGGGGAGCTGTCTTTT. This encodes CASTENPPPNTGELSF.

This clonotype was recorded many times. This sequence joins TRBV11-1 and TRBJ2-5, with a tentative D call TRBD1 (7 bases). Germline assignment: CDR1 SGHAT and CDR2 FQDESV (reference sequence). Trimming shortened V by 4 bases and J by 0 bases, and 12 bases separated the two germline ends. This CDR3 spans 15 amino acids. CDR3 nucleotide sequence: TGTGCCAGCAGCTCCCAGGGGGGTTACCAAGAGACCCAGTACTTC. This gives the protein CASSSQGGYQETQYF.

Ten or more counts support this clonotype. This chain uses TRBV6-1 with TRBJ2-2, with 8 bases that match TRBD1. Germline V lookup: CDR1 MNHNS, CDR2 SASEGT. With 6 bases clipped from V and 6 bases from J, the junction kept 3 bases outside the gene matches. The CDR3 is 13 amino acids. The CDR3 DNA reads TGTGCCAGCAGCAGACAGGGGCCCGGGGAGCTGTTTTTT. This codes for CASSRQGPGELFF.

This clonotype appeared a single time. It may be a read error: a sequence one base away is much more abundant. The chain has TRBV11-2 and TRBJ2-1; 7 positions agree with TRBD2. The CDR3 covers 16 residues. Germline loops: CDR1 SGHAT, CDR2 FQNNGV. The ends lost 4 bases at V and 3 bases at J; junction bases unmatched: 9. Here the CDR3 DNA reads TGTGCCAGCAGCTCGCCTCTAGCGGTCGTCTACAATGAGCAGTTCTTC. This gives the protein CASSSPLAVVYNEQFF.

J is TRBJ1-6 and V is TRBV20-1; D is possibly TRBD1 (5 bases). CDR3 length: 15 residues. CDR1 DFQATT and CDR2 SNEGSKA come from the germline V gene (reference sequence). V dropped 5 bases and J dropped 9 bases, with 20 bases sitting between them. The CDR3 DNA sequence: TGCAGTGCTGGACCGATGGGCAGGGATAGTTCACCCCTCCACTTT. Protein product: CSAGPMGRDSSPLHF.

This clonotype has at least ten counts. The rearrangement joins TRBV12-3 or TRBV12-4 to TRBJ2-7; D may correspond to TRBD1 or TRBD2 (6 bases each). Trimming removed 5 bases at V and 4 bases at J, with 15 bases between. The CDR3 is made up of 14 amino acids. The CDR3 DNA is TGTGCCAGCAGTCCAAGGGGGGACCTATACGAGCAGTACTTC. Residues: CASSPRGDLYEQYF.

On this clonotype itself: A much larger clone differs by one base, so this may be a read error. V usage is TRBV20-1 and J usage is TRBJ2-7; no firm D call. The ends were cut back, 0 bases at V and 2 bases at J, with 20 bases in the middle. There are 17 residues in the CDR3. Germline CDR1 and CDR2: DFQATT and SNEGSKA (reference sequence). CDR3 sequence (DNA): TGCAGTGCTAGAGATTGGATCACCGGGCCCTACCCCTACGAGCAGTACTTC. The encoded protein is CSARDWITGPYPYEQYF.

About this clonotype itself: This is likely a read error, given that the CDR3 carries no conserved phenylalanine or tryptophan at its end. J is TRBJ1-3 and V is TRBV18; TRBD1 matches at 7 bases. Trimming cost V 3 bases and J 1 base; bases outside gene matches: 0. The germline CDR1 and CDR2 sequences are KGHSH and LQKENI. This CDR3 comprises 14 residues. Here the CDR3 DNA reads TGTGCCAGCTCACCGACAGGGTCTGGAAACACCATATATCTT. Translated: CASSPTGSGNTIYL.

This clonotype came up many times. CDR3: CASSSQYDGYTF. DNA of the CDR3: TGCGCCAGCAGCTCCCAATACGATGGCTACACCTTC. V usage is TRBV5-1 and J usage is TRBJ1-2; no clear D. Trimming removed 3 bases at V and 6 bases at J, with 9 bases between. The germline CDR1 and CDR2 sequences are SGHRS and YFSETQ. The CDR3 loop spans 12 amino acids.

The chain recombines TRBV20-1 with TRBJ2-6; 11 bases agree with TRBD2. Germline V gene data show CDR1 as DFQATT and CDR2 as SNEGSKA (reference sequence). CDR3 length equals 15 residues. V dropped 6 bases and J dropped 3; count of bases not matched to a gene: 4. DNA of the CDR3: TGCAGTGCCACTACTAGCGGGAGTGGGGCCAACGTCCTGACTTTC. The encoded protein is CSATTSGSGANVLTF.